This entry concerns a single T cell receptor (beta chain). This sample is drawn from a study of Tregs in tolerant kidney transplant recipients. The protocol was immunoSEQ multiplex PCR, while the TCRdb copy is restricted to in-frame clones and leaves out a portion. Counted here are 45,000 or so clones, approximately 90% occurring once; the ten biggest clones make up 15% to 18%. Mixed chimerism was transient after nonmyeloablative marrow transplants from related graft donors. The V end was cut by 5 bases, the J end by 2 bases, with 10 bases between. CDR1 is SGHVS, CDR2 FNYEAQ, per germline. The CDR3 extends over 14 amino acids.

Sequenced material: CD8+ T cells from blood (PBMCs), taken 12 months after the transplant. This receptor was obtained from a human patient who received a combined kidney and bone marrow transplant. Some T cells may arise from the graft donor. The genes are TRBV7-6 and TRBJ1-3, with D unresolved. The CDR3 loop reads CASSAYVPGNTIYF. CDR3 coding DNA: TGTGCCAGCAGCGCCTACGTACCTGGAAACACCATATATTTT.